The rows below give T cell receptor beta chains drawn from one sample of a study of HIV-infected patients and healthy controls. Using its own MiXCR run on the 5' RACE reads, TCRdb lists one record per CDR3 protein. Here the sample spans approximately 14,000 distinct CDR3 sequences, about 9.8% being singletons. Sequencing input: blood. These TCRs come from an adult in good health. Each CDR3 is given with its conserved first and last residue. D genes are given only for firm matches. Clone sizes are shown as how often the clone was seen (once, few, many) or a class if it is expanded.

clone size | J gene | D gene | V gene | CDR3 protein | CDR3 DNA
few | TRBJ1-2 | NA | TRBV19 | CASSIQANYGYTF | TGTGCCAGTAGTATTCAAGCTAACTATGGCTACACCTTC
medium-sized | TRBJ1-1 | NA | TRBV7-8 | CASSLGWGSEAFF | TGTGCCAGCAGCTTAGGTTGGGGGTCTGAAGCTTTCTTT
few | TRBJ2-1 | NA | TRBV6-2/TRBV6-3 | CASSYGEQGPSGSYNEQFF | TGTGCCAGCAGTTACGGTGAACAGGGTCCTAGCGGCTCCTACAATGAGCAGTTCTTC
medium-sized | TRBJ2-2 | NA | TRBV11-3 | CASSLTDAYTGELFF | TGTGCCAGCAGCCTCACCGACGCTTACACCGGGGAGCTGTTTTTT
few | TRBJ2-2 | NA | TRBV6-5 | CASTSPGGRRGARTGELFF | TGTGCCAGCACCTCTCCCGGGGGAAGGAGGGGCGCTAGGACCGGGGAGCTGTTTTTT
many | TRBJ2-1 | NA | TRBV7-9 | CASSWRGLEQFF | TGTGCCAGCAGCTGGAGGGGGCTCGAGCAGTTCTTC
many | TRBJ2-2 | TRBD2 | TRBV7-8 | CASSQAGAGLAVTGELFF | TGTGCCAGCAGCCAAGCGGGTGCGGGACTAGCGGTCACCGGGGAGCTGTTTTTT
medium-sized | TRBJ2-1 | NA | TRBV20-1 | CSANQLGDDEQFF | TGCAGTGCCAACCAACTAGGAGATGATGAGCAGTTCTTC
many | TRBJ2-2 | NA | TRBV4-3 | CASSQGVVNTGELFF | TGCGCCAGCAGCCAAGGTGTGGTCAACACCGGGGAGCTGTTTTTT
many | TRBJ2-3 | NA | TRBV7-9 | CASSLGGNF | TGTGCCAGCAGCTTAGGGGGGAATTTT